This T cell receptor beta chain originates from a study of T cell responses to AZD1222 COVID-19 vaccine. Broader study findings: Among AZD1222 vaccinees, only five or six were seropositive at baseline. As reported, nearly half of all spike-specific TCRs target variant regions that are unmutated. Most donors were white British, females outnumbered males, and clonal diversity was possibly underestimated.

Repertoires were generated with immunoSEQ multiplex PCR, while TCRdb's copy carries only in-frame clones and drops some. The sample contains 95,000 to 150,000 clones, around 89% of which appear only once. Germline values: CDR1 SGHNT, CDR2 YYREEE (reference sequence). The CDR3 totals 14 residues. V dropped 3 bases and J dropped 0 bases, with 7 bases sitting between them. For this clone: Its antigen is not identified.

This specimen was peripheral blood, taken on day 0 of MenACWY control vaccination. The V call is TRBV5-4, the J call TRBJ2-1; D not resolved. The receptor was isolated from an adult in good health. The CDR3 loop reads CASSSPRSYNEQFF. CDR3 nucleotide sequence: TGTGCCAGCAGCTCGCCCCGCTCCTACAATGAGCAGTTCTTC.